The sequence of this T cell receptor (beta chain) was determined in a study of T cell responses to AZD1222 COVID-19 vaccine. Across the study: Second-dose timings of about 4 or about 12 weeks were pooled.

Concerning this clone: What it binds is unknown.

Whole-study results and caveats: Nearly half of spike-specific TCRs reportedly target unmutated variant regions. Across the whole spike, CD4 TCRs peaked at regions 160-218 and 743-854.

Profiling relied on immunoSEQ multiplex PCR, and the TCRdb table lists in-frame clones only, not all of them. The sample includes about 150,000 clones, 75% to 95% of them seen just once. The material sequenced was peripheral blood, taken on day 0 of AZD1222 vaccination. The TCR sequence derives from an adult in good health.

The CDR3 DNA is TGTGCCAGCAGTCAGGGCGAGAACACTGAAGCTTTCTTT. It codes for CASSQGENTEAFF. The V call is TRBV6-2 or TRBV6-3, the J call TRBJ1-1; TRBD1 is a possible D gene (5 bases). CDR1 MNHEY and CDR2 SVGEGT come from the germline V gene. V was pared by 5 bases and J by 1 base, with 8 bases between. The length of the CDR3 is 13 residues.